These T cell receptor beta chains were read from a single sample in a study of Graves' ophthalmopathy and Graves' hyperthyroidism. TCRdb passed the multiplex PCR reads through MiXCR, listing each CDR3 protein once. The sample holds 200,000 to 250,000 distinct CDR3 sequences, about 47% seen once. Sequencing was carried out using peripheral blood. The receptor set was obtained from an adult man with Graves' ophthalmopathy. Each CDR3 is given with its conserved first and last residue. Fields, in order: clone size, J gene, V gene, D gene, CDR3 protein, CDR3 DNA. A D gene is named only where the DNA matches it firmly. Size is stated for part of the rows, as once, few or many counts, or as a class when the clone is expanded.

abundance: few
j_gene: TRBJ1-3
v_gene: TRBV20-1
d_gene: NA
CDR3aa: CSASVGTAGNTIYF
CDR3nt: TGCAGTGCTAGCGTTGGGACCGCTGGAAACACCATATATTTT

abundance: NA
j_gene: TRBJ1-5
v_gene: TRBV20-1
d_gene: NA
CDR3aa: CSVLSGADNQPQHF
CDR3nt: TGCAGTGTTCTCTCCGGGGCAGACAATCAGCCCCAGCATTTT

abundance: NA
j_gene: TRBJ1-2
v_gene: TRBV10-3
d_gene: TRBD1
CDR3aa: CASSLDRAINYGYTF
CDR3nt: TGTGCCAGCAGTCTGGACAGGGCCATTAACTATGGCTACACCTTC

abundance: many
j_gene: TRBJ2-5
v_gene: TRBV29-1
d_gene: NA
CDR3aa: CSVEDSSGGETQYF
CDR3nt: TGCAGCGTTGAAGATAGCTCAGGGGGGGAGACCCAGTACTTC

abundance: once
j_gene: TRBJ2-7
v_gene: TRBV7-8
d_gene: NA
CDR3aa: CASSYTRGSYEQYF
CDR3nt: TGTGCCAGCAGCTACACCAGGGGAAGCTACGAGCAGTACTTC

abundance: NA
j_gene: TRBJ2-7
v_gene: TRBV7-2
d_gene: NA
CDR3aa: CASSKGQAGSSYEQYF
CDR3nt: TGTGCCAGCAGCAAAGGGCAGGCGGGCAGCTCCTACGAGCAGTACTTC

abundance: NA
j_gene: TRBJ2-7
v_gene: TRBV7-9
d_gene: TRBD2
CDR3aa: CASSGGGKAGGTYEQYF
CDR3nt: TGTGCCAGCAGCGGAGGGGGGAAAGCGGGGGGGACCTACGAGCAGTACTTC

abundance: NA
j_gene: TRBJ1-6
v_gene: TRBV2
d_gene: NA
CDR3aa: CASSESGYNSPLHF
CDR3nt: TGTGCCAGCAGTGAAAGCGGTTATAATTCACCCCTCCACTTT

abundance: once
j_gene: TRBJ2-1
v_gene: TRBV10-3
d_gene: TRBD1
CDR3aa: CASRGDRDRGLNEQFF
CDR3nt: TGTGCCAGCAGGGGGGACCGGGACAGGGGCCTCAATGAGCAGTTCTTC

abundance: NA
j_gene: TRBJ2-1
v_gene: TRBV7-8
d_gene: NA
CDR3aa: CASSSLAAASRYNEQFF
CDR3nt: TGTGCCAGCAGCTCCCTGGCGGCGGCGAGCAGATACAATGAGCAGTTCTTC

abundance: few
j_gene: TRBJ2-5
v_gene: TRBV6-4
d_gene: TRBD1
CDR3aa: CASSSQLGPGGEETQYF
CDR3nt: TGTGCCAGCAGCTCCCAATTAGGGCCAGGGGGTGAAGAGACCCAGTACTTC

abundance: NA
j_gene: TRBJ2-2
v_gene: TRBV2
d_gene: NA
CDR3aa: CASGPETGELFF
CDR3nt: TGTGCCAGCGGCCCGGAGACCGGGGAGCTGTTTTTT

abundance: NA
j_gene: TRBJ2-7
v_gene: TRBV10-3
d_gene: NA
CDR3aa: CASSVPGSSDNEQYF
CDR3nt: TGTGCCAGCAGTGTCCCCGGATCTTCGGACAACGAGCAGTACTTC

abundance: NA
j_gene: TRBJ1-2
v_gene: TRBV7-3
d_gene: NA
CDR3aa: CASSGRAGDGYTF
CDR3nt: TGTGCCAGCAGCGGGAGGGCAGGGGATGGCTACACCTTC

abundance: NA
j_gene: TRBJ1-3
v_gene: TRBV7-9
d_gene: TRBD1
CDR3aa: CASGTAGTGVGNTIYF
CDR3nt: TGTGCCAGCGGAACTGCCGGGACAGGGGTGGGAAACACCATATATTTT

abundance: NA
j_gene: TRBJ1-6
v_gene: TRBV5-1
d_gene: NA
CDR3aa: CASSLERSRNSPLHF
CDR3nt: TGCGCCAGCAGCTTGGAGAGGTCGAGGAATTCACCCCTCCACTTT

abundance: NA
j_gene: TRBJ2-5
v_gene: TRBV13
d_gene: NA
CDR3aa: CASSSTRRVETQYF
CDR3nt: TGTGCCAGCAGCTCCACCCGGAGAGTCGAGACCCAGTACTTC

abundance: NA
j_gene: TRBJ1-1
v_gene: TRBV11-3
d_gene: TRBD1
CDR3aa: CASSFATGGTEAFF
CDR3nt: TGTGCCAGCAGTTTTGCCACAGGGGGCACTGAAGCTTTCTTT

abundance: many
j_gene: TRBJ1-1
v_gene: TRBV7-9
d_gene: NA
CDR3aa: CASTQFSRAFF
CDR3nt: TGTGCCAGCACCCAATTCTCAAGGGCTTTCTTT

abundance: NA
j_gene: TRBJ2-2
v_gene: TRBV25-1
d_gene: NA
CDR3aa: CASSEPGLTSTGELFF
CDR3nt: TGTGCCAGCAGTGAACCTGGACTGACGAGCACCGGGGAGCTGTTTTTT

abundance: NA
j_gene: TRBJ1-1
v_gene: TRBV12-3/TRBV12-4
d_gene: NA
CDR3aa: CASSLSTGGRVTEAFF
CDR3nt: TGTGCCAGCAGTCTCTCGACGGGGGGTAGGGTCACTGAAGCTTTCTTT

abundance: NA
j_gene: TRBJ1-1
v_gene: TRBV6-5
d_gene: NA
CDR3aa: CASSYIHENTEALF
CDR3nt: TGTGCCAGCAGTTACATTCACGAAAACACTGAAGCTCTCTTT

abundance: few
j_gene: TRBJ2-2
v_gene: TRBV2
d_gene: NA
CDR3aa: CASRRDGNTGELFF
CDR3nt: TGTGCCAGCAGGAGGGACGGCAACACCGGGGAGCTGTTTTTT

abundance: NA
j_gene: TRBJ2-7
v_gene: TRBV10-3
d_gene: TRBD1
CDR3aa: CAIGQGNEQYF
CDR3nt: TGTGCCATCGGACAGGGAAACGAGCAGTACTTC

abundance: NA
j_gene: TRBJ1-4
v_gene: TRBV2
d_gene: TRBD1
CDR3aa: CASSYSRGDRLEKLFF
CDR3nt: TGTGCCAGCAGTTACTCGAGGGGGGACAGACTTGAAAAACTGTTTTTT

abundance: NA
j_gene: TRBJ2-4
v_gene: TRBV15
d_gene: NA
CDR3aa: CATSRDRAEAKNIQYF
CDR3nt: TGTGCCACCAGCAGAGATCGGGCGGAAGCCAAAAACATTCAGTACTTC

abundance: many
j_gene: TRBJ1-2
v_gene: TRBV24-1
d_gene: NA
CDR3aa: CATSDGGPAYGYTF
CDR3nt: TGTGCCACCAGTGATGGGGGGCCGGCCTATGGCTACACCTTC

abundance: NA
j_gene: TRBJ2-7
v_gene: TRBV19
d_gene: NA
CDR3aa: CASSGGGVELGRYEQYF
CDR3nt: TGTGCCAGCAGTGGGGGGGGCGTCGAACTTGGTCGCTACGAGCAGTACTTC

abundance: few
j_gene: TRBJ1-6
v_gene: TRBV9
d_gene: TRBD1
CDR3aa: CASSPDRAQDSPLHF
CDR3nt: TGTGCCAGCAGCCCGGACAGGGCTCAAGATTCACCCCTCCACTTT

abundance: NA
j_gene: TRBJ1-1
v_gene: TRBV25-1
d_gene: NA
CDR3aa: CASSLSGPVSSAFF
CDR3nt: TGTGCCAGCAGCCTCTCGGGCCCTGTTAGTAGTGCTTTCTTT

abundance: few
j_gene: TRBJ2-7
v_gene: TRBV2
d_gene: NA
CDR3aa: CASSPGVTYEQYF
CDR3nt: TGTGCCAGCAGCCCAGGGGTTACCTACGAGCAGTACTTC

abundance: NA
j_gene: TRBJ1-6
v_gene: TRBV9
d_gene: NA
CDR3aa: CASSRIGGLNSPLHF
CDR3nt: TGCGCCAGCAGCCGAATCGGGGGTCTTAATTCACCCCTCCACTTT

abundance: NA
j_gene: TRBJ2-5
v_gene: TRBV20-1
d_gene: TRBD2
CDR3aa: CSAGERGGVETQYF
CDR3nt: TGCAGTGCCGGGGAGCGGGGGGGGGTGGAGACCCAGTACTTC

abundance: NA
j_gene: TRBJ1-5
v_gene: TRBV9
d_gene: NA
CDR3aa: CASSQDVTGRNQPQHF
CDR3nt: TGTGCCAGCAGCCAAGACGTTACAGGCCGGAATCAGCCCCAGCATTTT

abundance: few
j_gene: TRBJ2-7
v_gene: TRBV29-1
d_gene: NA
CDR3aa: CSVGGRGVTYEQYF
CDR3nt: TGCAGCGTTGGAGGCAGGGGGGTGACCTACGAGCAGTACTTC

abundance: NA
j_gene: TRBJ1-3
v_gene: TRBV7-2
d_gene: TRBD1
CDR3aa: CASSFSGTGGARDTIYF
CDR3nt: TGTGCCAGCAGCTTCTCCGGGACAGGGGGCGCAAGGGACACCATATATTTT

abundance: NA
j_gene: TRBJ2-5
v_gene: TRBV11-2
d_gene: NA
CDR3aa: CASSLEGGTQYF
CDR3nt: TGTGCCAGCAGCTTAGAAGGCGGGACCCAGTACTTC

abundance: many
j_gene: TRBJ2-5
v_gene: TRBV5-8
d_gene: NA
CDR3aa: CASSYRQVGETQYF
CDR3nt: TGTGCCAGCAGCTACCGACAGGTAGGAGAGACCCAGTACTTC

abundance: NA
j_gene: TRBJ1-2
v_gene: TRBV5-1
d_gene: NA
CDR3aa: CASSLEYGSTYGYTF
CDR3nt: TGCGCCAGCAGCTTGGAGTACGGCAGCACATATGGCTACACCTTC

abundance: few
j_gene: TRBJ2-2
v_gene: TRBV5-1
d_gene: NA
CDR3aa: CASGHTGELFF
CDR3nt: TGCGCCAGCGGCCACACCGGGGAGCTGTTTTTT

abundance: NA
j_gene: TRBJ2-5
v_gene: TRBV2
d_gene: NA
CDR3aa: CASSDGGSRETQYF
CDR3nt: TGTGCCAGCAGTGACGGGGGTTCAAGAGAGACCCAGTACTTC

abundance: NA
j_gene: TRBJ2-7
v_gene: TRBV5-1
d_gene: NA
CDR3aa: CASRTGGEQYF
CDR3nt: TGCGCCAGCAGGACCGGCGGCGAGCAGTACTTC

abundance: NA
j_gene: TRBJ1-6
v_gene: TRBV12-3/TRBV12-4
d_gene: NA
CDR3aa: CASSLPYPKGHNSPLHF
CDR3nt: TGTGCCAGCAGTTTGCCATATCCAAAGGGCCATAATTCACCCCTCCACTTT

abundance: NA
j_gene: TRBJ2-5
v_gene: TRBV29-1
d_gene: NA
CDR3aa: CSSEGPRAGETQYF
CDR3nt: TGCAGCAGTGAGGGGCCTCGGGCGGGGGAGACCCAGTACTTC

abundance: few
j_gene: TRBJ2-5
v_gene: TRBV7-6
d_gene: TRBD1
CDR3aa: CASSLGWTGEETQYF
CDR3nt: TGTGCCAGCAGCTTAGGCTGGACAGGGGAAGAGACCCAGTACTTC

abundance: NA
j_gene: TRBJ2-2
v_gene: TRBV12-3/TRBV12-4
d_gene: TRBD1
CDR3aa: CASSLRDRGHGELFF
CDR3nt: TGTGCCAGCAGCTTACGGGACAGAGGGCACGGGGAGCTGTTTTTT

abundance: NA
j_gene: TRBJ1-5
v_gene: TRBV29-1
d_gene: NA
CDR3aa: CSLDGSNQPQHF
CDR3nt: TGCAGCTTGGACGGTAGCAATCAGCCCCAGCATTTT

abundance: once
j_gene: TRBJ1-6
v_gene: TRBV9
d_gene: NA
CDR3aa: CASRREASPLHF
CDR3nt: TGTGCCAGCAGAAGGGAGGCTTCACCCCTCCACTTT

abundance: NA
j_gene: TRBJ2-7
v_gene: TRBV25-1
d_gene: TRBD2
CDR3aa: CASRAQEGTSDTYEQYF
CDR3nt: TGTGCCAGCAGAGCCCAGGAAGGGACTAGCGATACCTACGAGCAGTACTTC

abundance: NA
j_gene: TRBJ2-7
v_gene: TRBV7-3
d_gene: NA
CDR3aa: CASSQGLMGEQYF
CDR3nt: TGTGCCAGCAGCCAAGGCCTGATGGGCGAGCAGTACTTC

abundance: NA
j_gene: TRBJ2-7
v_gene: TRBV5-1
d_gene: NA
CDR3aa: CASSLEAMSYEQYF
CDR3nt: TGCGCCAGCAGCTTGGAGGCTATGTCCTACGAGCAGTACTTC

abundance: NA
j_gene: TRBJ1-5
v_gene: TRBV6-2/TRBV6-3
d_gene: TRBD1
CDR3aa: CASSRTGRDQPQHF
CDR3nt: TGTGCCAGCAGCCGGACAGGTCGGGATCAGCCCCAGCATTTT